One and the same sample provided the 24 T cell receptor beta chains below, sequenced in a study of OX40 agonist ivuxolimab in advanced cancers. Profiling relied on immunoSEQ multiplex PCR, and the TCRdb table lists in-frame clones only, not all of them. The table shows under 75,000 clones, with less than 90% occurring only once. This material consisted of CD4+ or CD8+ T cells sorted from blood, taken in a trial of the OX40 agonist ivuxolimab. These receptors came from an adult with an advanced solid tumor such as melanoma, head and neck, liver or kidney cancer.

This clone was seen only once. The chain joins TRBV18 to TRBJ2-2; D unclear. The CDR3 has 14 amino acids. Trimming removed 0 bases at V and 4 bases at J, with 6 bases between. CDR1 is KGHSH and CDR2 is LQKENI in the germline V gene. CDR3 protein: CASSPPSLTGELFF. The CDR3 coding sequence is TGTGCCAGCTCACCACCAAGCCTCACCGGGGAGCTGTTTTTT.

The chain combines TRBV27 with TRBJ2-1; tentative D call: TRBD2 (6 bases). V shed 6 bases and J shed 8 bases, with 23 bases lying between them. CDR1 MNHEY and CDR2 SMNVEV come from the germline V gene (reference sequence). The CDR3 is 16 residues long. CDR3 DNA: TGTGCCAGCAGCACAAATCTAGCGCCTCGAAGCTATGAGCAGTTCTTC. Its protein is CASSTNLAPRSYEQFF.

This rearrangement joins TRBV5-1 to TRBJ2-2; no firm D call. Trimming cost V 4 bases and J 3 bases, with 10 bases left between them. The CDR3 has 14 amino acids. Germline assignment: CDR1 SGHRS and CDR2 YFSETQ. The CDR3 spells CASSPTGDTGELFF. Here the CDR3 DNA reads TGCGCCAGCAGCCCAACTGGGGACACCGGGGAGCTGTTTTTT.

The V and J genes are TRBV6-6 and TRBJ1-5; the D is unclear. The ends were cut back, 0 bases at V and 6 bases at J, with 9 bases in the middle. The CDR3 runs 14 residues. The germline CDR1 and CDR2 sequences are MNHNY and SVGAGI (reference sequence). CDR3 DNA sequence: TGTGCCAGCAGTTACTCAGGGAAAGGTCAGCCCCAGCATTTT. It specifies CASSYSGKGQPQHF.

The chain joins TRBV7-3 to TRBJ2-3; 10 bases map to TRBD2. V gave up 5 bases and J gave up 0 bases; unmatched junction bases: 2. CDR3 length: 15 residues. Germline loops: CDR1 SGHTA, CDR2 FQGTGA. CDR3 amino acids: CASSPTSGSTDTQYF. CDR3 bases: TGTGCCAGCAGCCCGACTAGCGGGAGCACAGATACGCAGTATTTT.

The chain employs TRBV11-3 and TRBJ2-2; D is unresolved. The ends were cut back, 4 bases at V and 2 bases at J, with 11 bases in the middle. This CDR3 region has 15 residues. Germline CDR1 and CDR2: SGHNT and YENEEA. The CDR3 is CASSSHGINTGELFF. The CDR3 DNA sequence: TGTGCCAGCAGCTCCCATGGCATAAACACCGGGGAGCTGTTTTTT.

The chain couples TRBV5-4 to TRBJ2-5, with D maybe TRBD1 (5 bases). The CDR3 extends over 13 amino acids. In germline, CDR1 is SGHNT, CDR2 YYREEE (reference sequence). V gave up 2 bases and J gave up 3 bases, with 8 bases separating them. The chain's CDR3 is CASSLIREETQYF. Here the CDR3 DNA reads TGTGCCAGCAGCTTAATCAGGGAAGAGACCCAGTACTTC.

This chain joins TRBV30 and TRBJ1-1; D not certain. Trimming took off 2 bases at V and 1 base at J, with 8 bases between the two ends. The CDR3 extends over 13 amino acids. Germline V gene lookup returns CDR1 GTSNPN and CDR2 SVGIG (reference sequence). CDR3 protein: CAWSRKGNTEAFF. The CDR3 DNA is TGTGCCTGGAGTCGGAAAGGGAACACTGAAGCTTTCTTT. Using reference TRBV30 and TRBJ1-1 for the parts outside the CDR3, the full variable domain is SQTIHQWPATLVQPVGSPLSLECTVEGTSNPNLYWYRQAAGRGLQLLFYSVGIGQISSEVPQNLSASRPQDRQFILSSKKLLLSDSGFYLCAWSRKGNTEAFFGQGTRLTVV.

The CDR3 region is CASSPTGFFPDTQYF. For the CDR3, the DNA is TGTGCCAGCAGCCCGACAGGGTTTTTCCCAGATACGCAGTATTTT. This chain connects TRBV5-4 to TRBJ2-3; TRBD1 agrees at 7 bases. This CDR3 spans 15 amino acids. From germline, CDR1 is SGHNT and CDR2 YYREEE (reference sequence). J was trimmed by 4 bases and V by 4 bases; bases with no gene match: 9.

This sequence joins TRBV25-1 and TRBJ2-7; 10 nucleotides match TRBD2. CDR3 length: 18 residues. V lost 2 bases to trimming and J lost 2 bases; unmatched junction nucleotides: 12. CDR1 is MGHDK and CDR2 is SYGVNS in the germline V gene. The CDR3 spells CASSEGASGGPRPYEQYF. The CDR3 DNA reads as TGTGCCAGCAGTGAAGGGGCTAGCGGGGGACCGAGACCCTACGAGCAGTACTTC.

The chain joins TRBV6-5 to TRBJ2-1, with 9 bases lining up with TRBD1. CDR3 length equals 15 residues. The germline V gene has CDR1 MNHEY and CDR2 SVGAGI. J gave up 7 bases and V 6 bases, and 10 bases lay outside the gene matches. The CDR3 loop is CASSRDRAFVNEQFF. The DNA of the CDR3 is TGTGCCAGCAGCCGGGACAGGGCCTTCGTTAATGAGCAGTTCTTC.

This clone was detected once. The V call is TRBV28, the J call TRBJ1-6; 10 nucleotides line up with TRBD1. V lost 7 bases, J lost 8 bases, and 8 bases stayed unmatched. The CDR3 contains 15 residues. In germline, CDR1 is MDHEN, CDR2 SYDVKM. CDR3 region: CASIGQGVADSPLHF. The CDR3 nucleotides are TGTGCCAGCATCGGACAGGGGGTGGCGGATTCACCCCTCCACTTT.

The chain joins TRBV27 to TRBJ1-5; possible D gene TRBD1, 6 bases. Between the trimmed V and J ends, which lost 5 bases and 4 bases, there was a span of 21 bases. Germline CDR1 is MNHEY and CDR2 is SMNVEV (reference sequence). This CDR3 has 17 amino acids. The CDR3 nucleotides are TGTGCCAGCAGTCCCTACCGGGACACCTTTGGGAATCAGCCCCAGCATTTT. Its translation is CASSPYRDTFGNQPQHF.

The rearrangement links TRBV7-3 to TRBJ2-2, with unresolved D. Trimming shortened V by 0 bases and J by 4 bases, and 12 bases separated the two germline ends. This CDR3 is built from 16 residues. The germline gives CDR1 SGHTA, CDR2 FQGTGA. Written as DNA, the CDR3 is TGTGCCAGCAGCTTAACTCGGCCGGGTGGCACCGGGGAGCTGTTTTTT. It encodes CASSLTRPGGTGELFF.

This clone was counted a few times. The gene calls are TRBV6-5 and TRBJ2-5, with 8 bases that match TRBD1. With 2 bases clipped from V and 5 bases from J, the junction kept 7 bases outside the gene matches. The germline V gene encodes CDR1 MNHEY and CDR2 SVGAGI. The CDR3 spans 15 residues. DNA of the CDR3: TGTGCCAGCAGTTACCGGCAGGGGGCTCAGGAGACCCAGTACTTC. Translation gives CASSYRQGAQETQYF.

V gene TRBV7-2 combines with J gene TRBJ2-5; either TRBD1 or TRBD2 may fit D (5 bases each). The CDR3 covers 16 residues. Deletions cut 1 base from V and 1 base from J, with 13 bases between. Germline V lookup: CDR1 SGHTA, CDR2 FQGNSA. CDR3 residues: CASSLVVGTFQETQYF. The CDR3 region has the DNA TGTGCCAGCAGCTTAGTTGTGGGGACCTTCCAAGAGACCCAGTACTTC.

The chain employs TRBV5-6 and TRBJ2-1, with TRBD2 matching 9 bases. Unmatched junction bases numbered 7, after V lost 0 bases and J lost 0 bases. Germline-derived CDR1 and CDR2 are SGHDT and YYEEEE. CDR3 size: 18 residues. CDR3 loop: CASSLGLAVPSSYNEQFF. DNA for the CDR3: TGTGCCAGCAGCTTGGGACTAGCGGTTCCGAGCTCCTACAATGAGCAGTTCTTC.

V is TRBV5-4 and J is TRBJ2-1; D not certain. The CDR3 extends over 14 amino acids. CDR1 is SGHNT and CDR2 is YYREEE in the germline V gene (reference sequence). The V end lost 5 bases, the J end lost 5 bases, and 14 bases lay between the germline ends. Written as DNA, the CDR3 is TGTGCCAGCAGTCTGTTACTTAGGAACAATGAGCAGTTCTTC. Protein product: CASSLLLRNNEQFF.

J is TRBJ2-5 and V is TRBV30, with a weak D call TRBD1 (5 bases). V lost 0 bases and J lost 5, with 13 bases in between. The CDR3 is 14 amino acids. Germline assignment: CDR1 GTSNPN and CDR2 SVGIG (reference sequence). CDR3 coding DNA: TGTGCCTGGAGTGTAAAAGGGGCCTCCGAGACCCAGTACTTC. Protein product: CAWSVKGASETQYF.

The gene calls are TRBV14 and TRBJ1-2; D remains ambiguous. CDR1 is SGHDN and CDR2 is FVKESK in the germline V gene. V dropped 4 bases and J dropped 4 bases, with 13 bases sitting between them. This CDR3 is built from 14 residues. The CDR3 sequence is CASSLSGNFYGYTF. The CDR3 DNA reads as TGTGCCAGCAGCCTATCCGGGAACTTCTATGGCTACACCTTC.

On this clone: Other DNA sequences within the sample encode an identical CDR3. As DNA, the CDR3 is TGTGCCAGCAGAGGGGAGGGGGCTGAAGCTTTCTTT. This translates into CASRGEGAEAFF. The chain links TRBV7-9 to TRBJ1-1, with a possible D match to TRBD1 (6 bases). The germline gives CDR1 SEHNR, CDR2 FQNEAQ (reference sequence). Trimming pared 6 bases from V and 6 bases from J, leaving 11 bases between. The CDR3 is 12 residues long.

CDR3 residues: CASSSSPAGSGNTIYF. CDR3 DNA: TGTGCCAGCAGCTCAAGCCCGGCAGGGTCCGGAAACACCATATATTTT. The V and J genes are TRBV7-2 and TRBJ1-3; D is possibly TRBD1 (5 bases). The length of the CDR3 is 16 residues. Trimming pared 4 bases from V and 4 bases from J, leaving 17 bases between. CDR1 and CDR2 from the germline V gene are SGHTA and FQGNSA. The full variable domain, with the rest looked up from reference TRBV7-2 and TRBJ1-3, is GAGVSQSPSNKVTEKGKDVELRCDPISGHTALYWYRQSLGQGLEFLIYFQGNSAPDKSGLPSDRFSAERTGGSVSTLTIQRTQQEDSAVYLCASSSSPAGSGNTIYFGEGSWLTVV.

The rearrangement joins TRBV29-1 to TRBJ2-5; 9 bases match TRBD2. Germline V gene data show CDR1 as SQVTM and CDR2 as ANQGSEA. This CDR3 has 15 residues. The V gene end was trimmed by 3 bases and the J gene end by 5 bases; junction bases not matched to a gene: 10. The chain's CDR3 is CSVDLSGGPGETQYF. The CDR3 DNA follows: TGCAGCGTTGATCTAAGCGGGGGGCCTGGGGAGACCCAGTACTTC.

In this sample, this clone turned up once. CDR3 amino acids: CASSQRDRGNMNTEAFF. In DNA, the CDR3 is TGCGCCAGCAGCCAAAGGGACAGGGGAAATATGAACACTGAAGCTTTCTTT. The rearrangement links TRBV4-3 to TRBJ1-1, with 10 bases lining up with TRBD1. Germline V gives CDR1 LGHNA, CDR2 YSLEER. The CDR3 is made up of 17 amino acids. The trim removed 2 bases at V and 0 bases at J, leaving 6 bases unmatched.